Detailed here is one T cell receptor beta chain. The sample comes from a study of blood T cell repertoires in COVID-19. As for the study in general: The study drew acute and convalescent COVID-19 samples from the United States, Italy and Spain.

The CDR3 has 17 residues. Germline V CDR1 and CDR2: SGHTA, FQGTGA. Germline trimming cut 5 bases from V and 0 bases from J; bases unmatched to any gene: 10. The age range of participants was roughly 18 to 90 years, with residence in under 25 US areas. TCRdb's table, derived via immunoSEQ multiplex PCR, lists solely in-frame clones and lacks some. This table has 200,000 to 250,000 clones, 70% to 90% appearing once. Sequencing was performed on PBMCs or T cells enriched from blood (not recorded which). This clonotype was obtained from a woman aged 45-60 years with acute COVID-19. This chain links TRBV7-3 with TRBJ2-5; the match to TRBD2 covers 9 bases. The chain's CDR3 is CASSPGGSGGYQETQYF. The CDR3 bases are TGTGCCAGCAGCCCCGGGGGTAGCGGGGGTTACCAAGAGACCCAGTACTTC.